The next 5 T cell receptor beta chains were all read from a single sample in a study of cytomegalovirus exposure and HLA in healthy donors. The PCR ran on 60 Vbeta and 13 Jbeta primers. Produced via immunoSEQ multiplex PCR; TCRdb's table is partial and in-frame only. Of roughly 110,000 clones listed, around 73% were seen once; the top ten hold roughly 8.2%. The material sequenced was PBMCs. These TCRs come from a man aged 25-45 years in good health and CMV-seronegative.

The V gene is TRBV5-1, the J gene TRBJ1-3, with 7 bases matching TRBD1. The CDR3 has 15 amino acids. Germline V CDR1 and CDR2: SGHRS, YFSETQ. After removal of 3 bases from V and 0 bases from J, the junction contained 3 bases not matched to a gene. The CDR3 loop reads CASSSGQNSGNTIYF. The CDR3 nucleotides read TGCGCCAGCAGCTCGGGACAGAACTCTGGAAACACCATATATTTT.

CDR3 DNA: TGTGCCACCAGCACCGGGACAGTACTTGGTGAAAAACTGTTTTTT. Translated: CATSTGTVLGEKLFF. This chain joins TRBV15 and TRBJ1-4; 7 bases fit TRBD1. Unmatched junction bases numbered 9, after V lost 4 bases and J lost 7 bases. CDR1 LNHNV and CDR2 YYDKDF come from the germline V gene (reference sequence). The CDR3 spans 15 residues. Drawing the rest from reference TRBV15 and TRBJ1-4, the complete variable domain is DAMVIQNPRYQVTQFGKPVTLSCSQTLNHNVMYWYQQKSSQAPKLLFHYYDKDFNNEADTPDNFQSRRPNTSFCFLDIRSPGLGDTAMYLCATSTGTVLGEKLFFGSGTQLSVL.

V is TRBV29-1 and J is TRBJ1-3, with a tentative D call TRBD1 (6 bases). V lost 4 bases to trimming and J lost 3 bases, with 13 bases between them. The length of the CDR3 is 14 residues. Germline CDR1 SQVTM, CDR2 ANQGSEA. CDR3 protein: CSVAGGAGGNTIYF. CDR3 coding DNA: TGCAGCGTTGCGGGGGGGGCAGGTGGAAACACCATATATTTT.

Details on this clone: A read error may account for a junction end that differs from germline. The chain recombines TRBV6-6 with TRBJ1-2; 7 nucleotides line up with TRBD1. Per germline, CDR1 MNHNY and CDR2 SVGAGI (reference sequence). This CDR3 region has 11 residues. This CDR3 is CASSDRATKAF. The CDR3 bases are TGTGCCAGCAGTGACAGGGCTACCAAAGCCTTC.

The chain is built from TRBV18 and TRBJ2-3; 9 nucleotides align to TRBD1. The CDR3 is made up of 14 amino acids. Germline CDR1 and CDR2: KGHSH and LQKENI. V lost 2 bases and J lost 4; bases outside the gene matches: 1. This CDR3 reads CASSPGTGPDTQYF. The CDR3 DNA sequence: TGTGCCAGCTCACCAGGGACAGGGCCAGATACGCAGTATTTT.